This T cell receptor beta chain was identified during a study of control samples from healthy donors and cancer patients. V was clipped by 5 bases and J by 3 bases, with 5 bases between them. This CDR3 has 11 residues. CDR1 SGHVS and CDR2 FQNEAQ come from the germline V gene. Only in-frame clones appear in the TCRdb table, and some are missing; sequencing was by immunoSEQ multiplex PCR. The data show some 130,000 clones, 90% seen once. Source material: blood. This sequence joins TRBV7-8 and TRBJ2-7; D is undetermined. This receptor was taken from a man in his forties in good health. The CDR3 sequence is CASSRFYEQYF. The DNA for the CDR3 is TGTGCCAGCAGCCGCTTCTACGAGCAGTACTTC.